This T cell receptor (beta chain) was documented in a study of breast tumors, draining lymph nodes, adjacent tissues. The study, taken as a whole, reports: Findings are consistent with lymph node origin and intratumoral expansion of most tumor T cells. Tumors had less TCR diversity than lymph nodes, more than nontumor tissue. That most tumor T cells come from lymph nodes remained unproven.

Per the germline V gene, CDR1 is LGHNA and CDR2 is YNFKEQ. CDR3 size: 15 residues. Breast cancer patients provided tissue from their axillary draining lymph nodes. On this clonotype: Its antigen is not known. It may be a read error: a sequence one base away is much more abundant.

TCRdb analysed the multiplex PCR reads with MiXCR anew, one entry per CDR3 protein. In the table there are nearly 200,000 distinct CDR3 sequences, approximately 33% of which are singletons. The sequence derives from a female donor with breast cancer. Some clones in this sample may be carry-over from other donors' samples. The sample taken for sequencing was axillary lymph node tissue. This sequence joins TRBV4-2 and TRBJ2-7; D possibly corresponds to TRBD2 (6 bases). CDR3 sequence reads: CASGQAEGQDYEQYF. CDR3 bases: TGTGCCAGCGGCCAAGCGGAGGGGCAGGACTACGAGCAGTACTTC.